A selection of T cell receptor beta chains follows, all from one sample in a study of T-cell memory formation after mild COVID-19. TCRdb re-called the 5' RACE reads with MiXCR, one entry per CDR3 protein. The sample lists a few hundred thousand distinct CDR3 sequences; more than 20% were seen once. Source material: PBMCs or a T cell subset sorted from them (not recorded which). These receptors all come from a man younger than 35 who had mild COVID-19 (a few samples of this study predate the infection). Cell type and time point are not known. Both conserved end residues are part of each CDR3. Each record gives: J gene, clone size, V gene, D gene, CDR3 protein, CDR3 DNA. The D gene is left open where the match is weak. Clone size is stated in some rows and not others, as once, few, many or a class when expanded.

J: TRBJ1-2; size: NA; V: TRBV7-9; D: TRBD1; CDR3: CASSRRQGWYGYTF; DNA: TGTGCCAGCAGCCGAAGACAGGGTTGGTATGGCTACACCTTC
J: TRBJ2-7; size: NA; V: TRBV6-2/TRBV6-3; D: NA; CDR3: CASSWRVGEQYF; DNA: TGTGCCAGCAGTTGGCGGGTAGGCGAGCAGTACTTC
J: TRBJ1-1; size: NA; V: TRBV10-3; D: TRBD1; CDR3: CAISDRGLDLNTEAFF; DNA: TGTGCCATCAGTGATAGGGGGCTGGATTTGAACACTGAAGCTTTCTTT
J: TRBJ2-7; size: few; V: TRBV27; D: NA; CDR3: CASSFGRNYEQYF; DNA: TGTGCCAGCAGTTTTGGTCGGAACTACGAGCAGTACTTC
J: TRBJ2-3; size: NA; V: TRBV4-3; D: TRBD2; CDR3: CASSLLAGATDTQYF; DNA: TGCGCCAGCAGTTTACTAGCGGGGGCCACAGATACGCAGTATTTT
J: TRBJ2-2; size: many; V: TRBV5-1; D: NA; CDR3: CASALPGADTGELFF; DNA: TGCGCCAGCGCTCTACCGGGGGCGGACACCGGGGAGCTGTTTTTT
J: TRBJ2-2; size: few; V: TRBV7-2; D: TRBD2; CDR3: CASSLSPLAGFYTGELFF; DNA: TGTGCCAGCAGCTTAAGCCCCCTAGCGGGGTTTTACACCGGGGAGCTGTTTTTT
J: TRBJ2-5; size: many; V: TRBV6-5; D: NA; CDR3: CASSYSYTGAETQYF; DNA: TGTGCCAGCAGTTACTCGTACACCGGTGCAGAGACCCAGTACTTC
J: TRBJ1-1; size: NA; V: TRBV29-1; D: NA; CDR3: CSVEGEDSPVTEAFF; DNA: TGCAGCGTTGAAGGGGAAGACAGCCCCGTCACTGAAGCTTTCTTT
J: TRBJ1-2; size: NA; V: TRBV24-1; D: NA; CDR3: CAIAEGRTQYGYTF; DNA: TGTGCCATCGCGGAAGGACGGACGCAATATGGCTACACCTTC
J: TRBJ2-3; size: few; V: TRBV5-8; D: TRBD2; CDR3: CASRSSGGATDTQYF; DNA: TGTGCCAGCAGGTCTAGCGGGGGGGCGACAGATACGCAGTATTTT
J: TRBJ2-1; size: NA; V: TRBV7-2; D: NA; CDR3: CASSLVEGVYNEQFF; DNA: TGTGCCAGCAGCTTAGTCGAGGGGGTCTACAATGAGCAGTTCTTC
J: TRBJ2-5; size: few; V: TRBV7-2; D: NA; CDR3: CASSLVVETQYF; DNA: TGTGCCAGCAGCTTAGTAGTAGAGACCCAGTACTTC
J: TRBJ2-7; size: NA; V: TRBV5-1; D: NA; CDR3: CASAPGTQTYEQYF; DNA: TGCGCCAGCGCGCCGGGGACGCAGACCTACGAGCAGTACTTC
J: TRBJ1-5; size: few; V: TRBV6-5; D: NA; CDR3: CASRTPGSNQPQHF; DNA: TGTGCCAGCAGGACCCCGGGGAGCAATCAGCCCCAGCATTTT
J: TRBJ1-5; size: few; V: TRBV6-5; D: NA; CDR3: CASSAAVSGQPQHF; DNA: TGTGCCAGCAGCGCGGCCGTGTCAGGTCAGCCCCAGCATTTT
J: TRBJ2-2; size: NA; V: TRBV30; D: NA; CDR3: CAWNRATNTGELFF; DNA: TGTGCCTGGAATAGGGCTACGAACACCGGGGAGCTGTTTTTT
J: TRBJ2-7; size: NA; V: TRBV7-9; D: NA; CDR3: CASSLGSYSYEQYF; DNA: TGTGCCAGCAGCTTAGGCAGCTACTCCTACGAGCAGTACTTC
J: TRBJ1-1; size: few; V: TRBV7-9; D: TRBD1; CDR3: CASSLDGWGTGTEAFF; DNA: TGTGCCAGCAGCTTAGACGGTTGGGGGACAGGCACTGAAGCTTTCTTT
J: TRBJ1-3; size: NA; V: TRBV6-6; D: NA; CDR3: CAIGGKAGNTIYF; DNA: TGTGCCATCGGGGGAAAGGCTGGAAACACCATATATTTT
J: TRBJ1-2; size: NA; V: TRBV4-3; D: NA; CDR3: CASSQDWANYGYTF; DNA: TGCGCCAGCAGCCAAGATTGGGCTAACTATGGCTACACCTTC
J: TRBJ1-1; size: few; V: TRBV5-1; D: NA; CDR3: CASSSAGGDTEAFF; DNA: TGCGCCAGCAGCTCCGCGGGGGGAGACACTGAAGCTTTCTTT
J: TRBJ2-3; size: few; V: TRBV27; D: TRBD2; CDR3: CASRLAGAQRGSQYF; DNA: TGTGCCAGCAGACTAGCGGGGGCACAGCGGGGGTCGCAGTATTTT
J: TRBJ1-1; size: NA; V: TRBV4-1; D: TRBD1; CDR3: CASSQATGGSNTEAFF; DNA: TGCGCCAGCAGCCAAGCGACAGGGGGCTCGAACACTGAAGCTTTCTTT
J: TRBJ2-2; size: NA; V: TRBV5-1; D: TRBD2; CDR3: CASSPPAGRATGELFF; DNA: TGCGCCAGCAGCCCGCCTGCGGGGAGGGCCACCGGGGAGCTGTTTTTT
J: TRBJ2-1; size: once; V: TRBV7-2; D: TRBD2; CDR3: CASSSGLATVNEQFF; DNA: TGTGCCAGCAGCTCGGGACTAGCGACGGTCAATGAGCAGTTCTTC
J: TRBJ2-6; size: many; V: TRBV5-1; D: NA; CDR3: CASSPTGSSGANVLTF; DNA: TGCGCCAGCAGCCCGACAGGTTCCTCTGGGGCCAACGTCCTGACTTTC
J: TRBJ2-2; size: NA; V: TRBV7-2; D: NA; CDR3: CASSSTGTVTGELFF; DNA: TGTGCCAGCAGCTCGACCGGGACCGTCACCGGGGAGCTGTTTTTT
J: TRBJ2-7; size: NA; V: TRBV25-1; D: TRBD1; CDR3: CASSLGTGLYEQYF; DNA: TGTGCCAGCAGCCTTGGGACAGGGTTATACGAGCAGTACTTC
J: TRBJ2-1; size: NA; V: TRBV25-1; D: TRBD2; CDR3: CASRRSGGAYNEQFF; DNA: TGTGCCAGCAGACGTAGCGGGGGGGCCTACAATGAGCAGTTCTTC
J: TRBJ2-5; size: few; V: TRBV7-2; D: NA; CDR3: CASSVRQGGTETQYF; DNA: TGTGCCAGCAGCGTAAGACAGGGAGGGACAGAGACCCAGTACTTC
J: TRBJ2-1; size: NA; V: TRBV11-1; D: NA; CDR3: CASSLGGAAHNEQFF; DNA: TGTGCCAGCAGCTTAGGGGGCGCAGCACACAATGAGCAGTTCTTC
J: TRBJ2-1; size: NA; V: TRBV3-1; D: NA; CDR3: CASSQVAGTPYTEQFF; DNA: TGTGCCAGCAGCCAAGTCGCCGGGACGCCCTACACTGAGCAGTTCTTC
J: TRBJ1-5; size: few; V: TRBV15; D: NA; CDR3: CATSRASGQSRPQHF; DNA: TGTGCCACCAGCAGAGCCTCAGGACAGTCCCGGCCCCAGCATTTT
J: TRBJ2-7; size: NA; V: TRBV10-1; D: NA; CDR3: CASSDPGRGAYEQYF; DNA: TGCGCCAGCAGTGACCCCGGCAGGGGGGCCTACGAGCAGTACTTC
J: TRBJ2-1; size: NA; V: TRBV4-3; D: TRBD2; CDR3: CASSPERGSGRTYNEQFF; DNA: TGCGCCAGCAGCCCCGAAAGGGGGAGCGGGAGAACTTACAATGAGCAGTTCTTC
J: TRBJ2-7; size: NA; V: TRBV24-1; D: NA; CDR3: CATLGRTSLLSYEQYF; DNA: TGTGCCACCCTGGGGCGGACTTCCCTCCTCTCCTACGAGCAGTACTTC